These 10 T cell receptor beta chains came from one sample sequenced in a study of CD8 T cells in ankylosing spondylitis. TCRdb recomputed calls from the 5' RACE reads with MiXCR, one row per CDR3 protein. The sample lists roughly 68,000 distinct CDR3 sequences; about 6.2% were seen once. Material for sequencing was synovial fluid, either unsorted or a sorted T cell fraction (not recorded which). The receptors originated from a male donor with ankylosing spondylitis.

This clonotype was recorded at least ten times. The rearrangement uses TRBV12-3 or TRBV12-4 and TRBJ1-4; 7 bases line up with TRBD1. The CDR3 has 14 residues. V shed 4 bases, J shed 7 bases, and the junction held 6 bases outside the gene matches. Here the CDR3 reads CASSSGTEGEKLFF. CDR3 in DNA: TGTGCCAGCAGTTCCGGGACAGAGGGTGAAAAACTGTTTTTT.

This clonotype was observed at least ten times. The chain carries TRBV18 and TRBJ1-5, with D unclear. The CDR3 is 13 amino acids. Germline V gives CDR1 KGHSH, CDR2 LQKENI. V was shortened by 3 bases and J by 4 bases, with 7 bases between the two germline ends. The CDR3 DNA follows: TGTGCCAGCTCACCCGAAAGAAATCAGCCCCAGCATTTT. This translates into CASSPERNQPQHF.

This clonotype was found many times. The chain couples TRBV7-9 to TRBJ1-1; the D is unclear. Germline V lookup: CDR1 SEHNR, CDR2 FQNEAQ (reference sequence). The CDR3 extends over 14 amino acids. Trimming cost V 1 base and J 4 bases, with 10 bases left between them. The CDR3 here is CASSLVTPGTEAFF. The CDR3 coding sequence is TGTGCCAGCAGCTTAGTTACGCCAGGCACTGAAGCTTTCTTT.

This clonotype was observed a handful of times. The chain uses TRBV5-5 and TRBJ2-1; D not certain. The V gene's germline CDR1 is SGHKS and CDR2 YYEKEE (reference sequence). The CDR3 spans 14 residues. V was pared by 2 bases and J by 8 bases, with 14 bases between. The CDR3 loop reads CASSFSPLAHEQFF. The CDR3 bases are TGTGCCAGCAGCTTTTCCCCCCTGGCCCATGAGCAGTTCTTC.

This clonotype showed up many times. The V and J genes are TRBV7-9 and TRBJ2-5, with 7 bases identical to TRBD1. Germline V lookup: CDR1 SEHNR, CDR2 FQNEAQ (reference sequence). The CDR3 extends over 15 amino acids. The junction had 7 bases not matched to a gene; V was cut back by 1 base and J by 5 bases. The CDR3 loop reads CASSLDAGGWETQYF. The CDR3 DNA sequence: TGTGCCAGCAGCTTAGATGCAGGGGGATGGGAGACCCAGTACTTC. The full variable domain, its missing parts supplied by reference TRBV7-9 and TRBJ2-5, is DTGVSQNPRHKITKRGQNVTFRCDPISEHNRLYWYRQTLGQGPEFLTYFQNEAQLEKSRLLSDRFSAERPKGSFSTLEIQRTEQGDSAMYLCASSLDAGGWETQYFGPGTRLLVL.

This clonotype was seen a few times. This chain connects TRBV2 to TRBJ2-2; D may correspond to TRBD1 or TRBD2 (5 bases each). This CDR3 contains 15 residues. Trimming removed 5 bases from V and 1 base from J, with 11 bases in between. CDR1 is SNHLY, CDR2 FYNNEI, per germline. CDR3 sequence: CASSSRDRNTGELFF. CDR3 nucleotide sequence: TGTGCCAGCAGTTCCCGGGACCGGAACACCGGGGAGCTGTTTTTT.

This clonotype was seen a few times. The chain employs TRBV18 and TRBJ1-1, with 9 positions matching TRBD1. J lost 4 bases, V lost 4 bases, and 7 bases had no gene match. The germline V gene has CDR1 KGHSH and CDR2 LQKENI. The CDR3 has 15 residues. The CDR3 here is CASSRGTGLSTEAFF. For the CDR3, the DNA is TGTGCCAGCTCACGGGGGACAGGGTTGAGCACTGAAGCTTTCTTT.

The sample holds many counts of this clonotype. This rearrangement joins TRBV15 to TRBJ2-2; TRBD1 aligns across 7 bases. The V gene's germline CDR1 is LNHNV and CDR2 YYDKDF (reference sequence). CDR3 size: 16 residues. V lost 4 bases to trimming and J lost 3 bases; unmatched junction nucleotides: 8. The CDR3: CATSKEGDRDTGELFF. DNA for the CDR3: TGTGCCACCAGCAAAGAGGGGGACAGAGACACCGGGGAGCTGTTTTTT.

This clonotype was recorded many times. The DNA of the CDR3 is TGTGCCAGCAGCTTAAACCCGGCAGGGGCCCTATTAACCTCTGGGGCCAACGTCCTGACTTTC. It is translated as CASSLNPAGALLTSGANVLTF. The chain employs TRBV7-3 and TRBJ2-6; D is possibly TRBD1 (6 bases). Germline V gene sequence: CDR1 SGHTA, CDR2 FQGTGA. The CDR3 has 21 amino acids. Deletions cut 1 base from V and 0 bases from J, with 22 bases between.

This clonotype was found a few times. This chain uses TRBV7-8 with TRBJ2-5, with D unresolved. Germline loops: CDR1 SGHVS, CDR2 FQNEAQ. The CDR3 is made up of 18 amino acids. Deletions cut 4 bases from V and 4 bases from J, with 25 bases between. CDR3 loop: CASSSVFFAGPSGETQYF. The CDR3 DNA reads TGTGCCAGCAGCTCCGTTTTTTTCGCTGGGCCCTCGGGAGAGACCCAGTACTTC.